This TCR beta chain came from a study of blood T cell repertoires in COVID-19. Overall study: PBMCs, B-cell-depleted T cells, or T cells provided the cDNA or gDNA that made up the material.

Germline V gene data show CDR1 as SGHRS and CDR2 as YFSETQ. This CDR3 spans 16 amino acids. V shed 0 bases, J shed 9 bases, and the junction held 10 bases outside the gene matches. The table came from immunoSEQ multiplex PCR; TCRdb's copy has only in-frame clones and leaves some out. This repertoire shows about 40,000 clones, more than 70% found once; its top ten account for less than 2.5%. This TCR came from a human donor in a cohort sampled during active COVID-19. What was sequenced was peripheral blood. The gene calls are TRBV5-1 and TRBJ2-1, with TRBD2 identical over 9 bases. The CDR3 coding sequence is TGCGCCAGCAGCTTGGGCGGGAGCGGGGGGAATGGTGAGCAGTTCTTC. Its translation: CASSLGGSGGNGEQFF.